The rows below give T cell receptor beta chains drawn from one sample of a study of blood T cell repertoires in COVID-19. The method was immunoSEQ multiplex PCR; TCRdb's version includes in-frame clones alone and lacks a portion of them. The top ten hold 3.5% to 4% of the sample, which has around 330,000 clones, around 87% seen once. The sequenced material came from peripheral blood. These receptors were obtained from a woman between 50 and 59 years old with active or convalescent COVID-19. Both conserved end residues are part of each CDR3. D genes are given only for firm matches. The size field is filled for only some rows; it gives once, few, many or a size class.

V	D	size	J	DNA	CDR3
TRBV14	.	.	TRBJ2-1	TGTGCCAGCAGCCAGCTACGCAGCAGGGGCTCCTACAATGAGCAGTTCTTC	CASSQLRSRGSYNEQFF
TRBV4-3	.	few	TRBJ1-1	TGCGCCAGCAGCCAAGCTCCCGGGGGAGTCACTGAAGCTTTCTTT	CASSQAPGGVTEAFF
TRBV18	TRBD1	.	TRBJ1-1	TGTGCCAGCTCCTATACAGGGGACACTGAAGCTTTCTTT	CASSYTGDTEAFF
TRBV4-1	TRBD1	few	TRBJ1-5	TGCGCCAGCAGCCAAGATAGAGTGGGGAGAAGACAGGGAGAACAGCCCCAGCATTTT	CASSQDRVGRRQGEQPQHF
TRBV3-1/TRBV3-2	.	.	TRBJ2-5	TGTGCCAGCAGCCAAGTTCCCTCTCAAGACAGAGATATTGGATACTCCCAAGAGACCCAGTACTTC	CASSQVPSQDRDIGYSQETQYF
TRBV10-3	TRBD2	.	TRBJ2-2	TGTGCCATCAGTGAGTCGAGGACTAGCGGGGGGAAGAGCGGGGAGCTGTTTTTT	CAISESRTSGGKSGELFF
TRBV28	TRBD1	.	TRBJ2-7	TGTGCCAGCAGTTTTGGGACAGGGGGCCCCTACGAGCAGTACTTC	CASSFGTGGPYEQYF
TRBV9	.	.	TRBJ1-2	TGTGCCAGCAGCCCAGAATCCTTCTATGGCTACACCTTC	CASSPESFYGYTF
TRBV5-4	.	.	TRBJ2-7	TGTGCCAGCAGCCCTCGGGCAGGGGAAGGGTACGAGCAGTACTTC	CASSPRAGEGYEQYF
TRBV4-3	TRBD1	.	TRBJ1-2	TGCGCCAGCAGCCAAGACAGGGGGAGCCCTCCAGTAGGCTACACCTTC	CASSQDRGSPPVGYTF
TRBV5-6	TRBD2	.	TRBJ2-3	TGTGCCAGCAGCTTGGCCTCCGGACTAGCGGGAGGAGATACGCAGTATTTT	CASSLASGLAGGDTQYF
TRBV7-2	TRBD1	.	TRBJ1-5	TGTGCCAGCAGACCGGGACAGGGGGGTCGCAATCAGCCCCAGCATTTT	CASRPGQGGRNQPQHF
TRBV7-6	TRBD1	.	TRBJ2-7	TGTGCCAGCAGCTTAGGTCAAGGGGGCGGATGGTACGAGCAGTACTTC	CASSLGQGGGWYEQYF
TRBV7-9	.	once	TRBJ1-2	TGTGCCAGCAGCCCTCGAGCAGGGATTGACTATGGCTACACCTTC	CASSPRAGIDYGYTF
TRBV6-5	TRBD2	.	TRBJ2-1	TGTGCCAGCAGTTTAAAACGGACTAGCTACAATGAGCAGTTCTTC	CASSLKRTSYNEQFF
TRBV28	.	.	TRBJ1-2	TGTGCCAGCAGGGCAGGGACTCTTGGCTACACCTTC	CASRAGTLGYTF
TRBV30	.	.	TRBJ1-3	TGTGCCTGGGTCCAGGGTTCGTTTGATATTGGAAACACCATATATTTT	CAWVQGSFDIGNTIYF
TRBV4-1	TRBD1	.	TRBJ1-5	TGCGCCAGCAGCCAAGAGGTAGGCGACAGGGGACAGCCCCAGCATTTT	CASSQEVGDRGQPQHF
TRBV7-2	.	.	TRBJ1-5	TGTGCCAGCAGCTTAGGGCCAAATAGCAATCAGCCCCAGCATTTT	CASSLGPNSNQPQHF
TRBV5-1	TRBD2	.	TRBJ2-7	TGCGCCAGCAGCTTGGGGGAAGCGGGACGTGAGCAGTACTTC	CASSLGEAGREQYF
TRBV7-2	.	.	TRBJ1-4	TGTGCCAGCAGCTTACAGGTCTATAATGAAAAACTGTTTTTT	CASSLQVYNEKLFF
TRBV11-3	TRBD1	.	TRBJ2-2	TGTGCCAGCAGCTTCTTGGGACAGGACCTCACCGGGGAGCTGTTTTTT	CASSFLGQDLTGELFF
TRBV27	TRBD2	once	TRBJ2-1	TGTGCCAGCAGTTTCTTAGCGGGAGGAAGGTATGAGCAGTTCTTC	CASSFLAGGRYEQFF
TRBV5-1	TRBD2	.	TRBJ2-7	TGCGCCAGCAGCTTAGACGGGGGGAGGGTCTACGAGCAGTACTTC	CASSLDGGRVYEQYF
TRBV28	TRBD2	.	TRBJ2-2	TGTGCCAGCAGTTTTCCTCTAGCGGGGGGCCTCACAAGCGGGGAGCTGTTTTTT	CASSFPLAGGLTSGELFF
TRBV28	.	.	TRBJ2-7	TGTGCCAGCAGTCTAGCACGGGAGGGGGCATTATCCGAGCAGTACTTC	CASSLAREGALSEQYF
TRBV30	.	.	TRBJ1-1	TGTGCCTGGAGTAAGGGGATCGAAGCTTTCTTT	CAWSKGIEAFF
TRBV4-1	.	.	TRBJ1-5	TGCGCCAGCAGCCAAGATCCCACGGGTAGCAATCAGCCCCAGCATTTT	CASSQDPTGSNQPQHF
TRBV18	.	.	TRBJ2-2	TGTGCCAGCTCACCTGTTCAGGTGAACACCGGGGAGCTGTTTTTT	CASSPVQVNTGELFF
TRBV19	.	once	TRBJ1-4	TGTGCCAGTAGTCCCGACGGGTTTACAACTAATGAAAAACTGTTTTTT	CASSPDGFTTNEKLFF
TRBV19	.	.	TRBJ2-1	TGTGCCAGTAGTATGGGGCAGAACAATGAGCAGTTCTTC	CASSMGQNNEQFF
TRBV7-3	TRBD2	.	TRBJ2-7	TGTGCCAGCAGCTTAGGCCCTAGCGGGAGGGGCGAGCAGTACTTC	CASSLGPSGRGEQYF
TRBV5-8	.	.	TRBJ1-1	TGTGCCAGCAGCCGTTCAGGGTCCACGAACACTGAAGCTTTCTTT	CASSRSGSTNTEAFF
TRBV19	.	.	TRBJ1-5	TGTGCCAGTAACCCCCTGACGGGAGAGTCGCAGCCCCAGCATTTT	CASNPLTGESQPQHF
TRBV30	.	.	TRBJ1-1	TGTGCCTGGAGTCACAACCGAAACACTGAAGCTTTCTTT	CAWSHNRNTEAFF
TRBV4-1	TRBD1	.	TRBJ2-2	TGCGCCAGCAGGCCTTACCCGGGACAGGGAAAAGGCACCGGGGAGCTGTTTTTT	CASRPYPGQGKGTGELFF
TRBV28	TRBD2	.	TRBJ2-2	TGTGCCAGCAGTTTAGAGGCTGCGTGGGGACTAGCGGGGGACGGGGAGCTGTTTTTT	CASSLEAAWGLAGDGELFF
TRBV3-1/TRBV3-2	TRBD1	.	TRBJ1-5	TGTGCCAGCAGCCCGCGACAGGGGTATAGCAATCAGCCCCAGCATTTT	CASSPRQGYSNQPQHF
TRBV10-3	.	.	TRBJ1-5	TGTGCCATCAGTGAGGGAGGGGTGGGCAATCAGCCCCAGCATTTT	CAISEGGVGNQPQHF
TRBV9	.	once	TRBJ1-2	TGTGCCAGCAGCGTAGGGCAGGCATTTAAGACCTTC	CASSVGQAFKTF
TRBV11-2	.	.	TRBJ1-1	TGTGCCAGCAGCCAAATACAGGGAGGGACTGAAGCTTTCTTT	CASSQIQGGTEAFF
TRBV4-3	TRBD2	.	TRBJ2-1	TGCGCCAGCAGCCGGGGGACTAGCTCCTACAATGAGCAGTTCTTC	CASSRGTSSYNEQFF
TRBV5-1	.	.	TRBJ2-2	TGCGCCAGCAGCCGAGGAGGGGGCGGCGGGGAGCTGTTTTTT	CASSRGGGGGELFF
TRBV5-1	TRBD2	.	TRBJ2-7	TGCGCCAGCAGTCCCTTCTGGACTAGCGGGACTAGCTCCTACGAGCAGTACTTC	CASSPFWTSGTSSYEQYF